Listed here are 26 T cell receptor beta chains from one sample, sequenced in a study of blood T cell repertoires in COVID-19. The protocol was immunoSEQ multiplex PCR, while the TCRdb copy is restricted to in-frame clones and leaves out a portion. The repertoire holds 150,000 to 200,000 clones, with around 77% as singletons. The sample was peripheral blood. These receptors were taken from a man aged 55 to 70 with active or convalescent COVID-19.

The chain recombines TRBV19 with TRBJ2-7, with 11 positions matching TRBD2. This CDR3 comprises 19 residues. The germline CDR1 and CDR2 sequences are LNHDA and SQIVND (reference sequence). J lost 1 base, V lost 0 bases, and 11 bases had no gene match. The DNA of the CDR3 is TGTGCCAGTAGTATAGACGCCGCAAACCTAGCGGGAGGATCCTACGAGCAGTACTTC. This encodes CASSIDAANLAGGSYEQYF.

This chain connects TRBV10-1 to TRBJ2-7; 10 nucleotides line up with TRBD2. Germline CDR1 is WNHNN and CDR2 is SYGVQD (reference sequence). V trimming: 3 bases; J trimming: 3 bases; junction bases outside the gene matches: 5. This CDR3 is 15 amino acids long. This CDR3 is CASSDSGTSDYEQYF. The DNA of the CDR3 is TGCGCCAGCAGTGACTCCGGGACTAGCGACTACGAGCAGTACTTC.

V usage is TRBV5-1 and J usage is TRBJ2-1, with D maybe TRBD1 (5 bases). This CDR3 region has 13 residues. CDR1 is SGHRS, CDR2 YFSETQ, per germline. Trimming shortened V by 2 bases and J by 9 bases, and 12 bases separated the two germline ends. As DNA, the CDR3 is TGCGCCAGCAGCTTCCCTCGAAGGGGTGAGCAGTTCTTC. This sequence encodes CASSFPRRGEQFF.

J is TRBJ2-3 and V is TRBV19; 7 bases map to TRBD1. V dropped 4 bases and J dropped 2; count of bases not matched to a gene: 6. CDR3 length equals 15 residues. Per germline, CDR1 LNHDA and CDR2 SQIVND (reference sequence). The CDR3 sequence is CASSTGQVLTDTQYF. CDR3 in DNA: TGTGCCAGTAGTACCGGACAGGTGCTCACAGATACGCAGTATTTT.

This sequence joins TRBV27 and TRBJ1-5; no reliable D call. Germline V gene lookup returns CDR1 MNHEY and CDR2 SMNVEV (reference sequence). The CDR3 spans 16 residues. Trimming cost V 5 bases and J 3 bases, with 17 bases left between them. DNA of the CDR3: TGTGCCAGCAGTCCCGGGAGGCAAGCAAACAATCAGCCCCAGCATTTT. It is translated as CASSPGRQANNQPQHF.

V and J are TRBV15 and TRBJ1-6; 10 bases map to TRBD1. Germline assignment: CDR1 LNHNV and CDR2 YYDKDF (reference sequence). The CDR3 is 20 residues long. V dropped 0 bases and J dropped 3; count of bases not matched to a gene: 11. The CDR3: CATSRDPPRQGAIYNSPLHF. The CDR3 coding sequence is TGTGCCACCAGCAGAGATCCCCCGAGACAGGGGGCGATCTATAATTCACCCCTCCACTTT. Full variable domain (remainder filled in from reference TRBV15 and TRBJ1-6): DAMVIQNPRYQVTQFGKPVTLSCSQTLNHNVMYWYQQKSSQAPKLLFHYYDKDFNNEADTPDNFQSRRPNTSFCFLDIRSPGLGDTAMYLCATSRDPPRQGAIYNSPLHFGNGTRLTVT.

J is TRBJ2-5 and V is TRBV18; TRBD2 matches 8 bases. There are 15 residues in the CDR3. In germline, CDR1 is KGHSH, CDR2 LQKENI. Losses at the gene ends were 4 bases for V and 3 bases for J; bases not matched to a gene: 7. The CDR3 loop is CASSRRGGPEETQYF. The CDR3 coding sequence is TGTGCCAGCTCACGACGGGGGGGACCAGAAGAGACCCAGTACTTC.

The chain couples TRBV5-1 to TRBJ2-5; no clear D. Germline assignment: CDR1 SGHRS and CDR2 YFSETQ. Trimming pared 1 base from V and 0 bases from J, leaving 10 bases between. This CDR3 comprises 15 residues. The CDR3 DNA follows: TGCGCCAGCAGCTTGAATGTGGGCGACCAAGAGACCCAGTACTTC. Its protein is CASSLNVGDQETQYF.

The chain uses TRBV5-4 and TRBJ1-3, with D hard to call. Germline V CDR1 and CDR2: SGHNT, YYREEE (reference sequence). This CDR3 has 14 amino acids. V gave up 0 bases and J gave up 4 bases, with 8 bases separating them. CDR3 nucleotide sequence: TGTGCCAGCAGCTTGGCGTTATCCGGAAACACCATATATTTT. Translated, it gives CASSLALSGNTIYF.

This chain uses TRBV10-3 with TRBJ2-3, with D possibly TRBD2 on 5 matching bases. CDR3 size: 14 residues. Germline V CDR1 and CDR2: ENHRY, SYGVKD. Trimming cost V 4 bases and J 6 bases, with 14 bases left between them. CDR3 protein: CAISVGGGKDTQYF. The CDR3 DNA reads as TGTGCCATCAGTGTAGGCGGAGGAAAGGATACGCAGTATTTT.

This chain uses TRBV24-1 with TRBJ2-1, with 9 nucleotides matching TRBD1. From germline, CDR1 is KGHDR and CDR2 SFDVKD. V shed 4 bases, J shed 5 bases, and the junction held 8 bases outside the gene matches. CDR3 length: 16 residues. CDR3 region: CATSDSGTGPHNEQFF. CDR3 nucleotide sequence: TGTGCCACCAGTGACTCCGGGACAGGGCCCCACAATGAGCAGTTCTTC.

This clone was seen a handful of times. J is TRBJ2-1 and V is TRBV4-3; the match to TRBD2 covers 7 bases. V was clipped by 1 base and J by 5 bases; unmatched bases: 14. Looked up from germline, CDR1 is LGHNA and CDR2 is YSLEER. The CDR3 contains 18 residues. The CDR3 region is CASSQGWAVGGGNNEQFF. The CDR3, as DNA: TGCGCCAGCAGCCAAGGATGGGCAGTGGGGGGGGGAAACAATGAGCAGTTCTTC.

The chain uses TRBV6-6 and TRBJ1-1; D possibly corresponds to TRBD1 (6 bases). The germline V gene has CDR1 MNHNY and CDR2 SVGAGI (reference sequence). The V end was cut by 0 bases, the J end by 4 bases, with 6 bases between. The CDR3 has 13 amino acids. The DNA for the CDR3 is TGTGCCAGCAGTTACTCAGGGGGCACTGAAGCTTTCTTT. This encodes CASSYSGGTEAFF.

The rearrangement uses TRBV3-1 (or the pseudogene TRBV3-2) and TRBJ1-3; tentatively, D is TRBD1 (6 bases). V shed 0 bases and J shed 4 bases, with 16 bases lying between them. This CDR3 contains 17 residues. The V gene's germline CDR1 is LGHDT and CDR2 YNNKEL (reference sequence). CDR3 DNA sequence: TGTGCCAGCAGCCAAGATGGTATCGGGACAACCGGAAACACCATATATTTT. Translated: CASSQDGIGTTGNTIYF.

The rearrangement joins TRBV19 to TRBJ2-3, with a weak D call TRBD2 (5 bases). CDR1 is LNHDA and CDR2 is SQIVND in the germline V gene (reference sequence). The CDR3 totals 15 residues. With 4 bases removed from V and 4 bases from J, the gap between germline ends came to 15 bases. For the CDR3, the DNA is TGTGCCAGTAGTACGGGTAGGGCGGAGGCAGATACGCAGTATTTT. Translating gives CASSTGRAEADTQYF. The full variable domain, with the rest looked up from reference TRBV19 and TRBJ2-3, is DGGITQSPKYLFRKEGQNVTLSCEQNLNHDAMYWYRQDPGQGLRLIYYSQIVNDFQKGDIAEGYSVSREKKESFPLTVTSAQKNPTAFYLCASSTGRAEADTQYFGPGTRLTVL.

The CDR3: CASCGTSGRGSDTQYF. DNA for the CDR3: TGTGCCAGCTGCGGGACTAGCGGGAGGGGATCAGATACGCAGTATTTT. The chain uses TRBV7-7 and TRBJ2-3; TRBD2 matches at 16 bases. The germline V gene has CDR1 SSHAT and CDR2 FNYEAQ (reference sequence). The CDR3 is 16 amino acids. V lost 8 bases and J lost 4; bases outside the gene matches: 6.

The chain links TRBV9 to TRBJ2-3; 7 bases line up with TRBD2. The V gene's germline CDR1 is SGDLS and CDR2 YYNGEE. The trim removed 1 base at V and 0 bases at J, leaving 5 bases unmatched. CDR3 length equals 16 residues. This CDR3 is CASSVREGASTDTQYF. The CDR3 DNA is TGTGCCAGCAGCGTAAGGGAGGGAGCGAGCACAGATACGCAGTATTTT.

V gene TRBV4-1 combines with J gene TRBJ2-3, with 7 bases identical to TRBD2. This CDR3 is 19 amino acids long. Germline CDR1 MGHRA, CDR2 YSYEKL. V dropped 0 bases and J dropped 2; count of bases not matched to a gene: 14. CDR3 DNA sequence: TGCGCCAGCAGCCAAGATGGGAAGTGGGGCGGGAGAGTCACAGATACGCAGTATTTT. This encodes CASSQDGKWGGRVTDTQYF.

V is TRBV19 and J is TRBJ1-2; D is perhaps TRBD1 (6 bases). CDR3 length equals 13 residues. CDR1 is LNHDA and CDR2 is SQIVND in the germline V gene (reference sequence). Trimming shortened V by 9 bases and J by 10 bases, and 21 bases separated the two germline ends. CDR3 residues: CASLPQGRGFYTF. In DNA, the CDR3 is TGTGCCAGCCTCCCGCAGGGGCGTGGATTCTACACCTTC.

This chain uses TRBV29-1 with TRBJ2-7, with D perhaps TRBD2 (5 bases). V was clipped by 4 bases and J by 3 bases, with 13 bases between them. This CDR3 region has 13 residues. CDR1 and CDR2 from the germline V gene are SQVTM and ANQGSEA. The CDR3 spells CSVGDYGRYEQYF. The CDR3 nucleotides are TGCAGCGTTGGTGACTACGGGCGCTACGAGCAGTACTTC.

The rearrangement uses TRBV14 and TRBJ2-5; D is ambiguous. Germline loops: CDR1 SGHDN, CDR2 FVKESK. V shed 0 bases and J shed 0 bases, with 14 bases lying between them. This CDR3 region has 17 residues. CDR3 in DNA: TGTGCCAGCAGCCAAGAGTCGTCTACCATGTACCAAGAGACCCAGTACTTC. Translating it yields CASSQESSTMYQETQYF.

The rearrangement joins TRBV7-3 to TRBJ2-2; 11 nucleotides agree with TRBD2. This CDR3 has 15 amino acids. Germline loops: CDR1 SGHTA, CDR2 FQGTGA. The V gene end was trimmed by 4 bases and the J gene end by 4 bases; junction bases not matched to a gene: 2. CDR3 loop: CASSSGTSGTGELFF. The CDR3 DNA reads as TGTGCCAGCAGCTCCGGGACTAGCGGCACCGGGGAGCTGTTTTTT.

The chain uses TRBV4-1 and TRBJ2-4, with a weak D call TRBD1 (6 bases). Germline V lookup: CDR1 MGHRA, CDR2 YSYEKL. The CDR3 contains 17 residues. Deletions cut 2 bases from V and 0 bases from J, with 14 bases between. CDR3 in amino acids: CASSQPLRTVAKNIQYF. The CDR3 region has the DNA TGCGCCAGCAGCCAACCCCTTCGGACAGTAGCCAAAAACATTCAGTACTTC.

V is TRBV7-2 and J is TRBJ2-7; TRBD2 matches at 12 bases. This CDR3 has 16 residues. Germline V gene sequence: CDR1 SGHTA, CDR2 FQGNSA. Trimming took 5 bases from V and 4 from J; bases not matched to a gene: 9. CDR3 nucleotides: TGTGCCAGCAGCACCAGACTAGCGGGAGCACTTTACGAGCAGTACTTC. Translating gives CASSTRLAGALYEQYF.

The chain recombines TRBV11-3 with TRBJ2-7, with TRBD1 matching 8 bases. In germline, CDR1 is SGHNT, CDR2 YENEEA. The ends lost 5 bases at V and 3 bases at J; junction bases unmatched: 12. The CDR3 totals 16 residues. The CDR3 DNA follows: TGTGCCAGCAGCCCAGGCTCCGGGACAGGCCTCTACGAGCAGTACTTC. It codes for CASSPGSGTGLYEQYF.

This clone was counted a single time. The V call is TRBV7-2, the J call TRBJ1-6; TRBD1 might be the D (6 bases). V dropped 4 bases and J dropped 3 bases, with 13 bases sitting between them. CDR1 and CDR2 from the germline V gene are SGHTA and FQGNSA. The CDR3 is 16 amino acids. DNA for the CDR3: TGTGCCAGCAGCTCGGATACAGGGTTCTATAATTCACCCCTCCACTTT. This codes for CASSSDTGFYNSPLHF.